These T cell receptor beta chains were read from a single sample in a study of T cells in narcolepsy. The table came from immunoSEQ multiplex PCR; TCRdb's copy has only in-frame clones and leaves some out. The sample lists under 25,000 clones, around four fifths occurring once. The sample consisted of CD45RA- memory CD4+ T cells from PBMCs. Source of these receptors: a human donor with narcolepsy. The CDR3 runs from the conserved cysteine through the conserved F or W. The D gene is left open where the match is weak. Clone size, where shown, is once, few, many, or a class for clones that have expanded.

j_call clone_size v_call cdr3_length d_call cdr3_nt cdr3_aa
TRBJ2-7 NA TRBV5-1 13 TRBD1 TGCGCCAGCAGCTATGACAGGGGGTACGAGCAGTACTTC CASSYDRGYEQYF
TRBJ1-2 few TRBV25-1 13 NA TGTGCCAGCAGTGAATGGCCCAGGGATGGCTACACCTTC CASSEWPRDGYTF
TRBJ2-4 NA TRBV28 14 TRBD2 TGTGCCAGCACCTCGGGGGGGCGCTGGGACATTCAGTACTTC CASTSGGRWDIQYF
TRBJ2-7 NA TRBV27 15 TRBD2 TGTGCCAGCAGTCCGGGGGGACTAGCGGCCTACGAGCAGTACTTC CASSPGGLAAYEQYF
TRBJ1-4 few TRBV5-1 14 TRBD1 TGCGCCAGCAGCCAGGGGGGTCAGTGGGGAAAACTGTTTTTT CASSQGGQWGKLFF
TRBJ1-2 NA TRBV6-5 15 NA TGTGCCAGCAAAGGACAAACCGATCTCGGCTATGGCTACACCTTC CASKGQTDLGYGYTF
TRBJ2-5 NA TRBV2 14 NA TGTGCCAGCAGTAGCACTCGGGGGAAAGAGACCCAGTACTTC CASSSTRGKETQYF
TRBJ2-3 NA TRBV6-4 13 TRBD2 TGTGCCAGCAGCGGGACTAGCGGGATAACGCAGTATTTT CASSGTSGITQYF
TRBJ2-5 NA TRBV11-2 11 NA TGTGCCAGCAGCCCTAAAGAGACCCAGCACTTC CASSPKETQHF
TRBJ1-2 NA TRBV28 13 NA TGTGCCAGCATCCAGGCGGACAGCTATGGCTACACCTTC CASIQADSYGYTF
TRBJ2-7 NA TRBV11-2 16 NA TGTGCCAGCAGCTTTGGTCGGGCTCCCGGCGGCTACGAGCAGTACTTC CASSFGRAPGGYEQYF
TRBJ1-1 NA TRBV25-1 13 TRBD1 TGTGCCAGCAGACTGACAGGGGTGGCTGAAGCTTTCTTT CASRLTGVAEAFF
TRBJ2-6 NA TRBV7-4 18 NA TGTGCCAGCAGCAGGGCACGCAGCTCACAAAGTCGGGCCAACGTCCTGACTTTC CASSRARSSQSRANVLTF
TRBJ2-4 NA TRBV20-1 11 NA TGCAGTGGGACGGTCGAAAACATTCAGTACTTC CSGTVENIQYF
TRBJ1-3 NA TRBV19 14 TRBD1 TGTGCCAGTAGTGCCTCGACAGGGGGGAACACCATATATTTT CASSASTGGNTIYF
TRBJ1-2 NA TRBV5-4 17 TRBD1 TGTGCCAGCAGCCTCGATTCTTTTCCTGGACAGGGGCATGGCCACACCTTC CASSLDSFPGQGHGHTF
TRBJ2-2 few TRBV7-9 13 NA TGTGCCAGCAGGGGGCGGCCCACCGGGGAGCTGTTTTTT CASRGRPTGELFF
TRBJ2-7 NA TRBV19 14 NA TGTGCCAGTAGTCCGCAGGATATACTCTACGAGCAGTACTTC CASSPQDILYEQYF
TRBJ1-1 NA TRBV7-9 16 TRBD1 TGTGCCAGCAGCCCAGGACAGGGTGGAACGAACACTGAAGCTTTCTTT CASSPGQGGTNTEAFF
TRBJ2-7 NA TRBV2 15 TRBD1 TGTGCCAGCAGGGCCGAATCAGGGGGCTCCTACGAGCAGTACTTC CASRAESGGSYEQYF